One sample yielded the 3 T cell receptor beta chains listed below, sequenced in a study of T cell responses to AZD1222 COVID-19 vaccine. Using immunoSEQ multiplex PCR, the repertoire was profiled, and TCRdb retains in-frame clones only, with some absent. The sample consists of 140,000 to 150,000 clones, just over 90% of them appearing once. The sequenced sample was peripheral blood, obtained on day 0 of AZD1222 vaccination. These receptors came from an adult in good health.

This sequence joins TRBV7-3 and TRBJ2-2; D not certain. Trimming stripped 2 bases from V and 1 base from J, with 5 bases between. This CDR3 is built from 14 residues. The germline CDR1 and CDR2 sequences are SGHTA and FQGTGA. CDR3 nucleotide sequence: TGTGCCAGCAGCTTAGGAGTGAACACCGGGGAGCTGTTTTTT. It is translated as CASSLGVNTGELFF.

The chain links TRBV18 to TRBJ2-7, with 12 bases lining up with TRBD2. Germline V gives CDR1 KGHSH, CDR2 LQKENI. The junction had 6 bases not matched to a gene; V was cut back by 0 bases and J by 6 bases. CDR3 length: 16 residues. Here the CDR3 DNA reads TGTGCCAGCTCACCACCAACTAGCGGGGGGATATCCGAGCAGTACTTC. This encodes CASSPPTSGGISEQYF.

This clone was seen more than once but under ten times. In DNA form, the CDR3 reads TGTGCCAGCAGTTTCTCGGGTTTCTTGGACAGGGGAAGCACAGATACGCAGTATTTT. Translated: CASSFSGFLDRGSTDTQYF. J is TRBJ2-3 and V is TRBV28, with 9 bases aligning to TRBD1. Trimming took 3 bases from V and 0 from J; bases not matched to a gene: 13. Germline V CDR1 and CDR2: MDHEN, SYDVKM. This CDR3 contains 19 residues.